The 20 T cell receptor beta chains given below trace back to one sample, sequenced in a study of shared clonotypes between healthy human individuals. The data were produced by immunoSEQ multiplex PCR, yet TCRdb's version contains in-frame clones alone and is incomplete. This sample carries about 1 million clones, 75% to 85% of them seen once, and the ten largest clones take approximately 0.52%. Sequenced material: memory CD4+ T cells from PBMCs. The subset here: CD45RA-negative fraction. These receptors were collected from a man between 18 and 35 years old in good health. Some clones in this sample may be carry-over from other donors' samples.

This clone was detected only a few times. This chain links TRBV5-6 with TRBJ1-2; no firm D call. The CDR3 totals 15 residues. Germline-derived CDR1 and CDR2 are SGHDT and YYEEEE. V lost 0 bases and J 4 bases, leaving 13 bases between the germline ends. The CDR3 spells CASSLAAQATYGYTF. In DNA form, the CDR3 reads TGTGCCAGCAGCTTGGCGGCGCAGGCGACCTATGGCTACACCTTC.

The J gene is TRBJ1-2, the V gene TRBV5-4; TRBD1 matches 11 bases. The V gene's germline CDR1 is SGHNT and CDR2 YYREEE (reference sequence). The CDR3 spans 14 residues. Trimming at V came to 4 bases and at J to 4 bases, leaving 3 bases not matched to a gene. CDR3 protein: CASSRDRGTYGYTF. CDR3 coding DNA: TGTGCCAGCAGCAGGGACAGGGGGACCTATGGCTACACCTTC.

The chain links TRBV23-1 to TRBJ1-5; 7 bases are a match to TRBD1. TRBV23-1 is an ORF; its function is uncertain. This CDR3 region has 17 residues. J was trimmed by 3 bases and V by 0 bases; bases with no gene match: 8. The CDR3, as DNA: TGCGCCAGCAGTCAATCGGAGACAGGGACTCTCAATCAGCCCCAGCATTTT. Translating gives CASSQSETGTLNQPQHF.

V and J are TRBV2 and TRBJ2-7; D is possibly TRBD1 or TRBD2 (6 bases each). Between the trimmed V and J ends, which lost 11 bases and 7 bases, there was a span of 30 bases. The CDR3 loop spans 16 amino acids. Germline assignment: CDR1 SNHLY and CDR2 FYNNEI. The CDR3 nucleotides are TGTGCCTCTCAATTAGCGGCAGGGGCAAACTTGCGGGAGCAGTACTTC. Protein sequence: CASQLAAGANLREQYF.

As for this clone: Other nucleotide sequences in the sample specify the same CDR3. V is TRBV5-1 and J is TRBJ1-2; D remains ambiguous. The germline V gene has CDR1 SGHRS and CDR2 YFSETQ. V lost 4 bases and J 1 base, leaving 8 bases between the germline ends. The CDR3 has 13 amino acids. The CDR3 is CASSPEDNYGYTF. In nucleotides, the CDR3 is TGCGCCAGCAGCCCAGAGGATAACTATGGCTACACCTTC.

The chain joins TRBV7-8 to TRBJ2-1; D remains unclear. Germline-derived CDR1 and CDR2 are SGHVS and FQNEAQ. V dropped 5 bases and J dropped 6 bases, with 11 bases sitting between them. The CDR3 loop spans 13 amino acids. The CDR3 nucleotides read TGTGCCAGCAGCCGACTCCGGGTCAATGAGCAGTTCTTC. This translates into CASSRLRVNEQFF.

The CDR3 is CASGPRHTEAFF. Here the CDR3 DNA reads TGCGCCAGCGGGCCTAGACACACTGAAGCTTTCTTT. V gene TRBV5-1 combines with J gene TRBJ1-1; D gene unclear. The germline V gene encodes CDR1 SGHRS and CDR2 YFSETQ. The ends were cut back, 7 bases at V and 3 bases at J, with 10 bases in the middle. This CDR3 is 12 amino acids long.

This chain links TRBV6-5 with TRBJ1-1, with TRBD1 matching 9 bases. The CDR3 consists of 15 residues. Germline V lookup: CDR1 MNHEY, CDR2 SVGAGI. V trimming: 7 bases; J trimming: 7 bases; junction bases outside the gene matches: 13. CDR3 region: CASTIGTGMALEAFF. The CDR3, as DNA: TGTGCCAGCACTATAGGGACAGGGATGGCCCTTGAAGCTTTCTTT.

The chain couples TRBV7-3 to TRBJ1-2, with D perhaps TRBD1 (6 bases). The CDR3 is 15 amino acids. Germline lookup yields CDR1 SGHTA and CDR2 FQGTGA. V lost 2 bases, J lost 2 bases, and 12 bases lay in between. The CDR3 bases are TGTGCCAGCAGCTTAGGGGGGACACCCAACTATGGCTACACCTTC. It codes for CASSLGGTPNYGYTF. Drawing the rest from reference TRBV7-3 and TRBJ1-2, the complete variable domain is GAGVSQTPSNKVTEKGKYVELRCDPISGHTALYWYRQSLGQGPEFLIYFQGTGAADDSGLPNDRFFAVRPEGSVSTLKIQRTERGDSAVYLCASSLGGTPNYGYTFGSGTRLTVV.

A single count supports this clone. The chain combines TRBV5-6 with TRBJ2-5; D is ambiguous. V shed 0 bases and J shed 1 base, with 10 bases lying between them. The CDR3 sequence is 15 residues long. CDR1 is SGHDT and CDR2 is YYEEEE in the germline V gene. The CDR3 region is CASSLVGWGQETQYF. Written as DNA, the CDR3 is TGTGCCAGCAGCTTGGTGGGATGGGGCCAAGAGACCCAGTACTTC.

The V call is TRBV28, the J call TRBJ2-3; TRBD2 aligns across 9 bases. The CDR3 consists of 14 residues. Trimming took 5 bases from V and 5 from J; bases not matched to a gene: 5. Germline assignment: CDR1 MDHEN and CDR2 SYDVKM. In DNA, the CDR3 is TGTGCCAGCAGTACTTTAGCGGGAGAAGATACGCAGTATTTT. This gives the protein CASSTLAGEDTQYF.

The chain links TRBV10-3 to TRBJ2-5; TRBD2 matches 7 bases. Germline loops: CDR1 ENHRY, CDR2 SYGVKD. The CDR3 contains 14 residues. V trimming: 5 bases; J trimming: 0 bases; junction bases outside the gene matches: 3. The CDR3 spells CAISTAGNQETQYF. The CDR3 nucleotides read TGTGCCATCAGTACAGCGGGGAACCAAGAGACCCAGTACTTC.

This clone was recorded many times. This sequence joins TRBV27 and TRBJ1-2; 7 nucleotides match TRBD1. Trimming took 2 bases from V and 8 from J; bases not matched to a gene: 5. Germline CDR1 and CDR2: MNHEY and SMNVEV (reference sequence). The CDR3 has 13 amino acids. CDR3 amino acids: CASSLEGAQGYTF. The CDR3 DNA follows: TGTGCCAGCAGTTTAGAGGGGGCGCAGGGCTACACCTTC.

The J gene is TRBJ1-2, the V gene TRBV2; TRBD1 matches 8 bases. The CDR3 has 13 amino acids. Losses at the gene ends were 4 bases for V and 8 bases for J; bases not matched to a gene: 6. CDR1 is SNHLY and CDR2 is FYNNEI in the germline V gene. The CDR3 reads CASSATGATGYTF. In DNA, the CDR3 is TGTGCCAGCAGTGCGACAGGGGCTACCGGCTACACCTTC.

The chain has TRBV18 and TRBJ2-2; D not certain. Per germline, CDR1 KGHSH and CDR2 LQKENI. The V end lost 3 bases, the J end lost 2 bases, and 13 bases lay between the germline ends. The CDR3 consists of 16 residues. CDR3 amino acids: CASSPEIGTNTGELFF. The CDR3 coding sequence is TGTGCCAGCTCACCCGAGATCGGAACTAACACCGGGGAGCTGTTTTTT.

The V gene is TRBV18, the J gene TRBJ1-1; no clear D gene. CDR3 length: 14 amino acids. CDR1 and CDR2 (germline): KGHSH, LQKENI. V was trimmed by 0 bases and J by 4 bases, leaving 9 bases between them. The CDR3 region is CASSPPGRFTEAFF. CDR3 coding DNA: TGTGCCAGCTCACCACCAGGGAGGTTCACTGAAGCTTTCTTT.

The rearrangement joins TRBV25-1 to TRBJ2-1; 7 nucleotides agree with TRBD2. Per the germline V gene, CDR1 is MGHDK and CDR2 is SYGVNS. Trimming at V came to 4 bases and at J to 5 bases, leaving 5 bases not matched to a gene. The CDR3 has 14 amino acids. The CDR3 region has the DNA TGTGCCAGCAGTGGACTAGCCTTTGACAATGAGCAGTTCTTC. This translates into CASSGLAFDNEQFF. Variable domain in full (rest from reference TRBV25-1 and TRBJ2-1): EADIYQTPRYLVIGTGKKITLECSQTMGHDKMYWYQQDPGMELHLIHYSYGVNSTEKGDLSSESTVSRIRTEHFPLTLESARPSHTSQYLCASSGLAFDNEQFFGPGTRLTVL.

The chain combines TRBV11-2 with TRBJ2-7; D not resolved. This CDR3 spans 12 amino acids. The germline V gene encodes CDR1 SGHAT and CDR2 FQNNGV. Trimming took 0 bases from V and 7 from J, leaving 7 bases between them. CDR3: CASSLDLEEQYF. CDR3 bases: TGTGCCAGCAGCTTAGATCTCGAGGAGCAGTACTTC.

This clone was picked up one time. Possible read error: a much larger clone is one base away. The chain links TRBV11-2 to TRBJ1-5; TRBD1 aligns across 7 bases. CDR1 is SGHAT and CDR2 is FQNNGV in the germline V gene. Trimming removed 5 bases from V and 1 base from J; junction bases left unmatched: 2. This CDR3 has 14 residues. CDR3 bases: TGTGCCAGCAGCCCGACAGGGAGCAATCAGCCCCAGCATTTT. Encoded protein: CASSPTGSNQPQHF.

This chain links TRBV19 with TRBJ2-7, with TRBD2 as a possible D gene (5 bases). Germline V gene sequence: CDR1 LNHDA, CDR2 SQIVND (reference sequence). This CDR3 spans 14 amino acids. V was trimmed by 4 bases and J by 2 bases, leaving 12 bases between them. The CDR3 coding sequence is TGTGCCAGTAGTAGATGGACGGGAACCTACGAGCAGTACTTC. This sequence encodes CASSRWTGTYEQYF.